A selection of T cell receptor beta chains follows, all from one sample in a study of patients and donors after allogeneic stem cell transplantation. TCRdb re-derived calls from the RT-PCR reads in MiXCR, one entry per CDR3 protein. This sample has about 960,000 distinct CDR3 sequences, with more than 15% found just once. Sample: blood, either unsorted or a sorted T cell fraction (not recorded which). Every receptor here comes from a human donor who was either an allogeneic HSCT recipient or a stem cell or donor lymphocyte infusion donor (not recorded which). It is not recorded whose cells these are; they may come from a transplant donor. Each CDR3 is given with its conserved first and last residue. A D gene is named only where the DNA matches it firmly.

j_gene | v_gene | d_gene | CDR3aa
TRBJ2-5 | TRBV7-6 | - | CASSLSPGEETQYF
TRBJ2-5 | TRBV29-1 | TRBD1 | CSEREGGRETQYF
TRBJ1-4 | TRBV27 | - | CASSWLGGGGLGKLFF
TRBJ1-3 | TRBV5-1 | - | CASSGQGPGSGNTIYF
TRBJ1-1 | TRBV20-1 | TRBD1 | CSATKGTGWAFF
TRBJ1-1 | TRBV11-3 | - | CASSTRGDENTEAFF
TRBJ1-4 | TRBV5-1 | - | CASKGGVRGAEKLFF
TRBJ1-6 | TRBV15 | - | CATSPLGRDSPLHF
TRBJ1-1 | TRBV9 | TRBD1 | CASSPRLQGAGTEAFF
TRBJ2-7 | TRBV4-1 | TRBD2 | CASSHSGTSGTYEQYF
TRBJ2-1 | TRBV6-2/TRBV6-3 | TRBD2 | CASTLGTSGNEQFF
TRBJ1-6 | TRBV20-1 | - | CSALRPGVIRSPLHF
TRBJ2-5 | TRBV7-6 | - | CASSSTGRYQETQYF
TRBJ1-5 | TRBV4-1 | - | CASSQEGLGPQHF
TRBJ1-1 | TRBV5-1 | TRBD1 | CASSGTGGRTEAFF
TRBJ2-3 | TRBV20-1 | TRBD2 | CSARGWGRGGGAADTQYF
TRBJ1-6 | TRBV30 | - | CAWSRDWETHF
TRBJ2-4 | TRBV24-1 | - | CATSDLGDTKNIQYF
TRBJ1-5 | TRBV20-1 | - | CSARDRDADSNQPQHF
TRBJ1-1 | TRBV5-1 | TRBD1 | CASSSGQPGTEAFF
TRBJ2-7 | TRBV20-1 | - | CSAETQSSYEQYF
TRBJ2-7 | TRBV3-1 | TRBD2 | CASTSGLAGVSEQYF
TRBJ2-1 | TRBV11-2 | TRBD2 | CASSFVRQRGSSYNEQFF
TRBJ1-1 | TRBV9 | - | CASSARGGRDTEAFF
TRBJ2-7 | TRBV7-8 | TRBD2 | CASSLKTSGSHEQYF
TRBJ2-2 | TRBV12-3/TRBV12-4 | TRBD2 | CASTGGLAGNTGELFF
TRBJ1-1 | TRBV11-2 | - | CASSLSGLWAEAFF
TRBJ2-5 | TRBV4-3 | TRBD1 | CASSRDSPQVTQYF
TRBJ1-2 | TRBV27 | TRBD1 | CASRWTGGNYGYTF
TRBJ1-6 | TRBV5-6 | - | CASTEEQRRHSPLHF
TRBJ1-3 | TRBV7-9 | - | CASTKSGQPFSGNTIYF
TRBJ2-1 | TRBV11-3 | - | CASSLEGREQFF
TRBJ2-5 | TRBV29-1 | - | CSGGTSKALQETQYF
TRBJ2-3 | TRBV29-1 | TRBD2 | CSGFGREATDTQYF
TRBJ2-1 | TRBV11-3 | TRBD2 | CARDFSGGYNEQFF
TRBJ1-1 | TRBV28 | - | CASSPPDSYTEAFF
TRBJ2-1 | TRBV5-1 | - | CASSLVIGNEQFF
TRBJ2-3 | TRBV7-9 | - | CASSLSFTDTQYF
TRBJ2-7 | TRBV4-3 | TRBD1 | CASSQSMDRGRYEQYF
TRBJ1-2 | TRBV12-3/TRBV12-4 | - | CASSFAGEDGYTF